The sequence of this T cell receptor (beta chain) was determined in a study of CD8 T cells in ankylosing spondylitis. V was shortened by 6 bases and J by 0 bases, with 12 bases between the two germline ends. The CDR3 runs 14 residues. Per the germline V gene, CDR1 is MNHNS and CDR2 is SASEGT. As to this clonotype: Its target is not known.

TCRdb redid the calling of the 5' RACE reads with MiXCR, one entry per CDR3 protein. The table shows fewer than 550,000 distinct CDR3 sequences, with 5.3% occurring only once. Notes on the study in general: Before this, some motif variants had been reported in reactive arthritis synovial fluid and blood. A TCR beta motif made of several highly homologous variants seemed typical of ankylosing spondylitis blood. Within peripheral blood, clones linked to disease were CD8+ and relatively rare.

This chain links TRBV6-1 with TRBJ2-7, with no clear D. Sequences were obtained from blood, either unsorted or a sorted T cell fraction (not recorded which). This receptor was obtained from a male donor with ankylosing spondylitis. CDR3 in amino acids: CASRVGSTSYEQYF. The CDR3 DNA sequence: TGTGCCAGCAGGGTGGGAAGTACCTCCTACGAGCAGTACTTC.